These 23 T cell receptor beta chains originate from one sample sequenced in a study of blood T cell repertoires in COVID-19. Clones were read by immunoSEQ multiplex PCR, and TCRdb kept only the in-frame ones, dropping some. This table has 90,000 to 120,000 clones, roughly 91% appearing once. Sequenced input: peripheral blood. These receptors all stem from a human donor in a cohort sampled during active COVID-19.

The rearrangement joins TRBV5-6 to TRBJ2-5; 10 nucleotides match TRBD1. J was trimmed by 3 bases and V by 4 bases; bases with no gene match: 3. The CDR3 is 14 residues long. The germline CDR1 and CDR2 sequences are SGHDT and YYEEEE. The CDR3 nucleotides read TGTGCCAGCAGCCGCGGGACAGGGGAAGAGACCCAGTACTTC. Translated: CASSRGTGEETQYF.

This chain connects TRBV9 to TRBJ2-2; D call uncertain. Germline V lookup: CDR1 SGDLS, CDR2 YYNGEE. This CDR3 has 16 residues. The V and J ends lost 0 bases and 4 bases respectively, with 13 bases between them. The DNA for the CDR3 is TGTGCCAGCAGCGTAGCCCCCGCAGGTTCCACCGGGGAGCTGTTTTTT. This sequence encodes CASSVAPAGSTGELFF.

The V call is TRBV5-6, the J call TRBJ2-2; TRBD2 matches at 9 bases. V dropped 4 bases and J dropped 9; count of bases not matched to a gene: 4. Per the germline V gene, CDR1 is SGHDT and CDR2 is YYEEEE. This CDR3 has 13 amino acids. The CDR3 coding sequence is TGTGCCAGCAGCACAGGGACTAGCAGGGAGCTGTTTTTT. This translates into CASSTGTSRELFF. Full variable domain (rest looked up from reference TRBV5-6 and TRBJ2-2): DAGVTQSPTHLIKTRGQQVTLRCSPKSGHDTVSWYQQALGQGPQFIFQYYEEEERQRGNFPDRFSGHQFPNYSSELNVNALLLGDSALYLCASSTGTSRELFFGEGSRLTVL.

The CDR3: CASSDTLSSYEQYF. CDR3 nucleotide sequence: TGTGCCAGCAGTGATACTCTGAGCTCCTACGAGCAGTACTTC. This rearrangement joins TRBV6-1 to TRBJ2-7; D ambiguous. Germline CDR1 is MNHNS and CDR2 is SASEGT. Trimming took 3 bases from V and 0 from J, leaving 9 bases between them. This CDR3 is 14 amino acids long.

V and J are TRBV7-9 and TRBJ2-6; D gene unclear. V lost 3 bases to trimming and J lost 0 bases, with 9 bases between them. The CDR3 has 16 amino acids. Germline loops: CDR1 SEHNR, CDR2 FQNEAQ (reference sequence). CDR3: CASSFDISSGANVLTF. DNA of the CDR3: TGTGCCAGCAGCTTCGACATTTCCTCTGGGGCCAACGTCCTGACTTTC.

The chain is built from TRBV7-2 and TRBJ2-1; a weak D match, TRBD1 (6 bases). CDR3 length: 14 amino acids. The germline V and J ends were trimmed by 6 bases and 7 bases, with 16 bases remaining between them. CDR1 SGHTA and CDR2 FQGNSA come from the germline V gene. The CDR3 sequence: CASRDPGHLNEQFF. In DNA form, the CDR3 reads TGTGCCAGCAGGGACCCGGGACACCTAAATGAGCAGTTCTTC.

The table lists this clone with a count of one. The chain links TRBV7-2 to TRBJ2-5; 10 bases map to TRBD1. The ends lost 1 base at V and 3 bases at J; junction bases unmatched: 14. This CDR3 comprises 19 residues. Germline V gene data show CDR1 as SGHTA and CDR2 as FQGNSA. For the CDR3, the DNA is TGTGCCAGCAGCTTAGAGCGGCCGGGACAGGGGACCAGTGAAGAGACCCAGTACTTC. This codes for CASSLERPGQGTSEETQYF.

The chain couples TRBV19 to TRBJ2-3; perhaps TRBD2 as D (6 bases). There are 16 residues in the CDR3. V was pared by 6 bases and J by 1 base, with 17 bases between. From germline, CDR1 is LNHDA and CDR2 SQIVND (reference sequence). The CDR3 region is CASSRGAGSRTDTQYF. CDR3 nucleotide sequence: TGTGCCAGTAGCAGAGGGGCGGGGAGCCGCACAGATACGCAGTATTTT.

V is TRBV5-4 and J is TRBJ2-5; 11 bases are shared with TRBD2. The CDR3 consists of 17 residues. Trimming cost V 4 bases and J 1 base; bases outside gene matches: 9. The V gene's germline CDR1 is SGHNT and CDR2 YYREEE (reference sequence). The CDR3 protein is CASSTALAGGPQETQYF. The CDR3 DNA reads as TGTGCCAGCAGCACCGCCCTAGCGGGGGGCCCCCAAGAGACCCAGTACTTC.

This chain uses TRBV3-1 (or the pseudogene TRBV3-2) with TRBJ1-1; D unresolved. From germline, CDR1 is LGHDT and CDR2 YNNKEL (reference sequence). CDR3 length: 13 amino acids. Deletions cut 3 bases from V and 1 base from J, with 6 bases between. The DNA of the CDR3 is TGTGCCAGCAGCCAGGCAGGGAACACTGAAGCTTTCTTT. Protein sequence: CASSQAGNTEAFF.

The V call is TRBV9, the J call TRBJ2-5, with a tentative D call TRBD2 (6 bases). CDR1 and CDR2 (germline): SGDLS, YYNGEE. Trimming cost V 0 bases and J 1 base, with 7 bases left between them. The CDR3 contains 14 residues. CDR3 protein: CASSVGRGQETQYF. The CDR3 bases are TGTGCCAGCAGCGTAGGGCGGGGCCAAGAGACCCAGTACTTC.

This chain's CDR3 is CASSGGQSRNQPQHF. The CDR3 coding sequence is TGTGCCAGCAGCGGGGGACAGAGTAGAAATCAGCCCCAGCATTTT. This sequence joins TRBV5-5 and TRBJ1-5; 7 positions agree with TRBD1. This CDR3 comprises 15 residues. J lost 4 bases, V lost 4 bases, and 8 bases had no gene match. Germline V gives CDR1 SGHKS, CDR2 YYEKEE (reference sequence).

V usage is TRBV3-1 (or the pseudogene TRBV3-2) and J usage is TRBJ1-2, with TRBD1 identical over 8 bases. The CDR3 contains 15 residues. Germline trimming cut 4 bases from V and 5 bases from J; bases unmatched to any gene: 9. Per germline, CDR1 LGHDT and CDR2 YNNKEL (reference sequence). Here the CDR3 DNA reads TGTGCCAGCAGCCTACGGACAGGGCTTTTTTATGGCTACACCTTC. Its translation: CASSLRTGLFYGYTF.

In its sample, this clone was seen once. The chain joins TRBV6-5 to TRBJ2-5; 9 positions match TRBD1. Germline loops: CDR1 MNHEY, CDR2 SVGAGI. The trim removed 6 bases at V and 5 bases at J, leaving 7 bases unmatched. The CDR3 is 14 amino acids. The CDR3 coding sequence is TGTGCCAGCAGGGAGGGGACAGGGAGGGAGACCCAGTACTTC. Its protein is CASREGTGRETQYF.

The chain carries TRBV4-3 and TRBJ2-1; TRBD1 agrees at 9 bases. The CDR3 spans 15 residues. J lost 9 bases, V lost 4 bases, and 10 bases had no gene match. The V gene's germline CDR1 is LGHNA and CDR2 YSLEER. The CDR3 is CASSPGGTGWGEQFF. The CDR3 nucleotides are TGCGCCAGCAGCCCAGGGGGGACAGGGTGGGGTGAGCAGTTCTTC.

The V gene is TRBV3-1 (or the pseudogene TRBV3-2), the J gene TRBJ1-1; 7 nucleotides align to TRBD1. The CDR3 length is 13 residues. Germline loops: CDR1 LGHDT, CDR2 YNNKEL (reference sequence). With V trimmed by 5 bases and J by 10 bases, 10 bases remained unmatched. CDR3 sequence reads: CASSTSRQGLAFF. CDR3 DNA: TGTGCCAGCAGCACCTCCCGACAGGGCTTAGCTTTCTTT.

The CDR3 loop is CASSARGVPSYNEQFF. The CDR3 DNA sequence: TGTGCCAGCAGTGCTCGGGGGGTACCCTCCTACAATGAGCAGTTCTTC. The gene calls are TRBV7-6 and TRBJ2-1; 7 bases map to TRBD2. The CDR3 runs 16 residues. Trimming at V came to 6 bases and at J to 0 bases, leaving 8 bases not matched to a gene. Germline CDR1 reads SGHVS; CDR2 reads FNYEAQ.

The chain links TRBV4-3 to TRBJ1-3; 7 bases are a match to TRBD1. The CDR3 is 15 residues long. V lost 5 bases and J lost 0; bases outside the gene matches: 4. Per the germline V gene, CDR1 is LGHNA and CDR2 is YSLEER. CDR3 residues: CASSGQVTSGNTIYF. CDR3 sequence (DNA): TGCGCCAGCAGCGGACAGGTTACCTCTGGAAACACCATATATTTT.

The chain joins TRBV19 to TRBJ1-2, with a possible D match to TRBD1 (5 bases). Trimming left V 3 bases short and J 5 bases short, with 10 bases between. From germline, CDR1 is LNHDA and CDR2 SQIVND (reference sequence). The CDR3 spans 13 residues. The CDR3, as DNA: TGTGCCAGTAGTATCGGTGACAGATATGGCTACACCTTC. This translates into CASSIGDRYGYTF.

The gene calls are TRBV30 and TRBJ2-3; 13 bases agree with TRBD2. Per germline, CDR1 GTSNPN and CDR2 SVGIG (reference sequence). The CDR3 runs to 15 residues. The J segment lost 8 bases and the V segment lost 3 bases, leaving 8 bases of the junction unmatched. The CDR3 loop reads CAWSTSGGALGTQYF. CDR3 nucleotide sequence: TGTGCCTGGAGCACTAGCGGGGGGGCCTTGGGTACGCAGTATTTT.

Only a few counts were recorded for this clone. The chain is built from TRBV5-4 and TRBJ2-7; 12 bases are shared with TRBD2. J was trimmed by 5 bases and V by 5 bases; bases with no gene match: 5. CDR1 is SGHNT and CDR2 is YYREEE in the germline V gene (reference sequence). The CDR3 length is 14 residues. The CDR3 sequence is CASRELAGGDEQYF. In DNA, the CDR3 is TGTGCCAGCAGGGAACTAGCGGGAGGAGACGAGCAGTACTTC.

This clone was seen a single time. The V call is TRBV9, the J call TRBJ2-3; 9 positions match TRBD1. The V and J ends lost 0 bases and 6 bases, in that order; junction bases with no gene match: 11. Germline CDR1 SGDLS, CDR2 YYNGEE. The CDR3 contains 17 residues. CDR3 sequence (DNA): TGTGCCAGCAGCGTAGCTTTAGGGAACAGGGGGCCGGATACGCAGTATTTT. Residues: CASSVALGNRGPDTQYF.

This clone was recorded once. The chain has TRBV2 and TRBJ1-1; no clear D gene. Germline loops: CDR1 SNHLY, CDR2 FYNNEI. The CDR3 totals 11 residues. Trimming removed 8 bases from V and 12 bases from J, with 16 bases in between. CDR3 protein: CASGLGGNPFF. The CDR3 DNA follows: TGTGCCAGCGGACTGGGAGGAAATCCTTTCTTT.